This T cell receptor beta chain is from a study of blood T cells in healthy people across ages (dated by TCRdb to between 2015 and 2017). Regarding the complete study: Template switching captured roughly one uniquely barcoded TCR beta cDNA molecule per two T cells in model experiments. For two donors (one aged 18 to 30 and one aged 80 or older), the study analyzed two additional independent replicas of 1 million unique cDNA reads from the same blood draw. To track age-related changes in TCR beta repertoire diversity, the study relied on deep sequencing normalized with unique cDNA molecular identifiers. To avoid experimental bias, donors of different ages were distributed randomly across sequencing lanes. The donors were divided into four age groups: young (average around 17 years), middle-aged (over 35), aged (about 60) and long-lived (about 80).

Donors were roughly 40 systemically healthy Caucasian individuals from Russia aged roughly 6 to 100 years. Each donor gave 8 to 10 milliliters of peripheral blood, drawn into EDTA-treated Vacutainer tubes. Ficoll-Paque density-gradient centrifugation was used to isolate PBMCs, with at least 6.5 million obtained per sample. Total RNA was extracted from PBMCs with Trizol reagent, with at least 5 micrograms obtained per sample. The percentages of naive CD45RAhigh/CD27high T cells were determined by flow cytometry on a PBMC aliquot from every donor. Receptor libraries were prepared by 5' RACE. TCRdb shows the sequencer as Illumina HiSeq 2500. The second PCR ran for roughly 6 to 11 cycles and used a J-beta primer mix along with a sample-barcoded 5' primer. Each TCR beta cDNA molecule received a unique molecular identifier from a template-switch 5' adaptor carrying 12 random nucleotides. Each sample yielded at least 2.5 million CDR3-containing paired-end reads. First-strand cDNA was synthesized from all RNA with the Mint cDNA synthesis kit, primed by a TRBC-specific oligonucleotide. All cDNA was treated with uracil-DNA glycosylase and then went through a first 18-cycle PCR with the universal primers M1SS and BC2_uni_R. The authors' pipeline ran thus. For normalization, 1 million high-quality reads, each with a distinct molecular identifier, were randomly selected from each sample. Reads sharing molecular identifiers were discarded rather than binned into consensus sequences. CDR3 identification, clonotype clustering and error correction used MiTCR with a Q25 quality threshold and the strictest error-elimination algorithm. A nonparametric unseen species model with Euler transformation was used to estimate lower-bound total TCR beta diversity. The public sequencing data were trimmed at Q25 with fastp and processed into clonotypes with MiXCR by TCRdb, which kept only in-frame beta chains. Each entry is one CDR3 protein sequence, shown with its most common DNA and genes. Here the V and J calls rest on TCRdb's processing, not on the authors' analysis. The sample table holds approximately 800,000 distinct CDR3 sequences, of which roughly 56% were seen once. Roughly 24% of the sample comes from the top ten.

This clonotype was seen repeatedly, ten times or more. This clone's antigen is unknown. Within one base of it there is no much larger clone, and no base qualities were kept. The paper as a whole reports these results and caveats: A strong correlation was found between observed TCR beta diversity and the percentage of naive T cells measured by flow cytometry. Observed TCR beta diversity per million T cells fell roughly linearly with age, and a significant reduction was already apparent by age approximately 41. Donor CMV infection status was unknown, potentially confounding age-related changes in expanded clonotypes. Conclusive comparison of naive and antigen-experienced compartments was prevented by the profiling of bulk unsorted PBMCs. The long-lived group showed more naive CD4+ T cells, fewer expanded clones and increased TCR diversity than the aged group, suggesting age selection. Total diversity estimates from one million sequenced T cells were considered lower bounds and underestimates.

This receptor was taken from a man aged 35 to 55 in good health. Sequencing was done on a sample of blood.

The CDR3 region: CASTRGSGETQYF. The DNA sequence is as follows: TGTGCCAGCACCCGGGGCAGCGGGGAGACCCAGTACTTC. This chain is built from TRBV3-1 and TRBJ2-5; TRBD2 is a possible D gene, resting on 6 matching bases. From the germline V gene (reference sequence), CDR1 is LGHDT and CDR2 is YNNKEL. The CDR3 runs 13 residues from the cysteine to the phenylalanine. Here the CDR3 DNA is all that survives: 39 bases in frame from base 1. Trimming costs V 7 bases and J 5 bases, and their ends lie 14 bases apart.